This T cell receptor (beta chain) is from a study of blood T cell repertoires in COVID-19. Study background: Donors in the United States, Italy and Spain gave samples during acute or convalescent COVID-19. PBMCs, B-cell-depleted T cells, or T cells provided the cDNA or gDNA that made up the material.

As handled by the study authors: Estimated nucleated cell counts came from reference gene primer amplification. Repertoires were generated with immunoSEQ multiplex PCR, while TCRdb's copy carries only in-frame clones and drops some. The DNA was the basis for D and trimming; V, J and clone size are from that table. The sample consists of some 140,000 clones, approximately 88% of them appearing once. With V trimmed by 7 bases and J by 3 bases, 7 bases remained unmatched. CDR3 size: 15 residues. The germline gives CDR1 LNHDA, CDR2 SQIVND (reference sequence). The TCR originated in a man between 60 and 75 years old with acute or convalescent COVID-19. Material: peripheral blood. The chain has TRBV19 and TRBJ2-1; 9 positions match TRBD1. CDR3 bases: TGTGCCAGTATCCCGGACAGGGGAAGCTACAATGAGCAGTTCTTC. It encodes CASIPDRGSYNEQFF.